The 4 T cell receptor beta chains below all came from one sample that was sequenced in a study of neoadjuvant nivolumab and ipilimumab in lung cancer. Assay: immunoSEQ multiplex PCR; the TCRdb copy retains only in-frame clones and omits some. The profile shows 25,000 to 35,000 clones, about 83% of them singletons. The sample consisted of tumor tissue, taken after neoadjuvant nivolumab, alone or with ipilimumab, at or shortly before surgery. These receptors came from an adult with non-small cell lung cancer.

V and J are TRBV19 and TRBJ1-1; the D is unclear. Germline values: CDR1 LNHDA, CDR2 SQIVND (reference sequence). The CDR3 runs to 11 residues. The CDR3 region is CATGLNTEAFF. DNA for the CDR3: TGTGCTACGGGCCTTAACACTGAAGCTTTCTTT.

The chain is built from TRBV6-1 and TRBJ2-5; D not resolved. V was pared by 4 bases and J by 5 bases, with 11 bases between. The germline gives CDR1 MNHNS, CDR2 SASEGT. The CDR3 has 13 residues. The CDR3 protein is CASSVSSKETQYF. In DNA, the CDR3 is TGTGCCAGCAGTGTAAGTTCTAAGGAGACCCAGTACTTC.

This sequence joins TRBV10-2 and TRBJ2-3, with D perhaps matching TRBD2 (5 bases). Per the germline V gene, CDR1 is WSHSY and CDR2 is SAAADI. The CDR3 consists of 16 residues. Trimming shortened V by 2 bases and J by 0 bases, and 12 bases separated the two germline ends. Here the CDR3 DNA reads TGCGCCAGCAGTGAGGGTGGGAGTGCTAGCACAGATACGCAGTATTTT. Its protein is CASSEGGSASTDTQYF.

The chain carries TRBV5-1 and TRBJ1-1; maybe TRBD1 (6 bases). The CDR3 spans 16 residues. Germline V gives CDR1 SGHRS, CDR2 YFSETQ. The V gene lost 5 bases and the J gene lost 3 bases, with 20 bases spanning the gap. CDR3 loop: CASSIQGKSPDTEAFF. DNA of the CDR3: TGCGCCAGCAGTATACAGGGTAAAAGCCCGGACACTGAAGCTTTCTTT.